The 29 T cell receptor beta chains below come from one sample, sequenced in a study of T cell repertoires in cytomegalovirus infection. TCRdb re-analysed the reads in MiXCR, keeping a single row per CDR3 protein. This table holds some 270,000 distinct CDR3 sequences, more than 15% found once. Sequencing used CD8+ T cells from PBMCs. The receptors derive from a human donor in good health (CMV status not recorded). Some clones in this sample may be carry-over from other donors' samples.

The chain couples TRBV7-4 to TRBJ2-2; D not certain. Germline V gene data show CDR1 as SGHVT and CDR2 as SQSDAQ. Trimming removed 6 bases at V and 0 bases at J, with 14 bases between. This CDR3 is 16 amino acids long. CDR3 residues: CASSSGQNANTGELFF. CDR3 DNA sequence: TGTGCCAGCAGTTCCGGCCAGAACGCGAACACCGGGGAGCTGTTTTTT.

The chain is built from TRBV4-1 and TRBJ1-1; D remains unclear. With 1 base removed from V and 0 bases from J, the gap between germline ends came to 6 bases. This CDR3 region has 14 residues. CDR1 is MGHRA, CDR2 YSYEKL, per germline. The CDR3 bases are TGCGCCAGCAGCCAAGCCACAGTGAACACTGAAGCTTTCTTT. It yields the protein CASSQATVNTEAFF.

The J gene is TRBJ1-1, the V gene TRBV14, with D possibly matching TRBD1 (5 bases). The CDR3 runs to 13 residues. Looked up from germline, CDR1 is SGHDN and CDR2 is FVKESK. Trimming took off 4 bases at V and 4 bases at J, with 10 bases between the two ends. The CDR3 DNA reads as TGTGCCAGCAGCCCTAGGGGATTCACTGAAGCTTTCTTT. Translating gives CASSPRGFTEAFF.

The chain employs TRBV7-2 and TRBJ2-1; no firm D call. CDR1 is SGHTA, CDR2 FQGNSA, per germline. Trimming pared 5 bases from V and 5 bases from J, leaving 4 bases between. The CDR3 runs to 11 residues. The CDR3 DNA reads TGTGCCAGCAGCGTCAACAATGAGCAGTTCTTC. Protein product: CASSVNNEQFF.

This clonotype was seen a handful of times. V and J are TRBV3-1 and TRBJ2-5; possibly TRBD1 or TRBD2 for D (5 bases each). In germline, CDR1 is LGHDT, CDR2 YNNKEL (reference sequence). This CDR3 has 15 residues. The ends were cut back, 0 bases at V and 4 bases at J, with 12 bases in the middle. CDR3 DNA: TGTGCCAGCAGCCAAGATGGGACGGATAGAGAGACCCAGTACTTC. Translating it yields CASSQDGTDRETQYF.

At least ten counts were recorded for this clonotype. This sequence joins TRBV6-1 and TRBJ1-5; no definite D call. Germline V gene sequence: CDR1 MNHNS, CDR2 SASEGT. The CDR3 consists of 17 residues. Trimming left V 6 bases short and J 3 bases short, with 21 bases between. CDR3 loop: CASSRNPLSNDNQPQHF. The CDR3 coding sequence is TGTGCCAGCAGCCGCAACCCCCTCTCTAATGACAATCAGCCCCAGCATTTT.

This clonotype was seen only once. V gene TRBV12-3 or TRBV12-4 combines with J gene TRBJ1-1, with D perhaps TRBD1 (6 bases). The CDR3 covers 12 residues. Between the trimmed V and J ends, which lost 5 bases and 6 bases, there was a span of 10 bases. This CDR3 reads CASSPEGAEAFF. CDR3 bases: TGTGCCAGCAGTCCCGAGGGGGCTGAAGCTTTCTTT.

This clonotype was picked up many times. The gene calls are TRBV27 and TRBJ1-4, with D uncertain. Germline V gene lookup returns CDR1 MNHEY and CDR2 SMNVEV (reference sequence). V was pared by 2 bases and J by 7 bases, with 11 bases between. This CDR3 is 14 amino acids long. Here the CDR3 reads CASSLDGFGEKLFF. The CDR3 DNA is TGTGCCAGCAGTTTAGACGGATTCGGTGAAAAACTGTTTTTT.

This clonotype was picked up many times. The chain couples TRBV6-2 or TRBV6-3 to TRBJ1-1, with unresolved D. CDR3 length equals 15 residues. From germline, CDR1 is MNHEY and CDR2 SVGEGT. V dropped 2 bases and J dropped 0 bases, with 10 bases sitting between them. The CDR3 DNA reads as TGTGCCAGCAGTTACGGGCCGCTGTTGAACACTGAAGCTTTCTTT. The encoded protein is CASSYGPLLNTEAFF.

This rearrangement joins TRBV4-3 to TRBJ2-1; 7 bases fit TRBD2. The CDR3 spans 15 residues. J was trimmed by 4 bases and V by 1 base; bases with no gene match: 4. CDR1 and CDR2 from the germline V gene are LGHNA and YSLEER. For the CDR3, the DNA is TGCGCCAGCAGCCAAGGTTCGGGACTATACAATGAGCAGTTCTTC. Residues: CASSQGSGLYNEQFF.

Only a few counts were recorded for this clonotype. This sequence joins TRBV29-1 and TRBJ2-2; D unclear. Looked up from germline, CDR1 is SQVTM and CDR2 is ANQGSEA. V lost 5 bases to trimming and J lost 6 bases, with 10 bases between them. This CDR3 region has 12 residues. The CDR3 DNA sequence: TGCAGCGTTCTCGGTTGGGCCGGGGAGCTGTTTTTT. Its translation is CSVLGWAGELFF.

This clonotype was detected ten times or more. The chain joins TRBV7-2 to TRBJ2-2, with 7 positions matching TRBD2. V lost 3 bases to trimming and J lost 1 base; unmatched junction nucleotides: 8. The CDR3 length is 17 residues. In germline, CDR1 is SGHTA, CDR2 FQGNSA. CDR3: CASSFPGSGVNTGELFF. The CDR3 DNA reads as TGTGCCAGCAGCTTTCCCGGGAGCGGGGTGAACACCGGGGAGCTGTTTTTT.

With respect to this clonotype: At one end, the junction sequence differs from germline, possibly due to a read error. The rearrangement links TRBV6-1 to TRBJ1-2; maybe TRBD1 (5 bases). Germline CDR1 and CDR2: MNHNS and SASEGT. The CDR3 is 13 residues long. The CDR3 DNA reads TGTACCAGCACTCGCGTGGGGGACCTTTCCTACACCTTC. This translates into CTSTRVGDLSYTF.

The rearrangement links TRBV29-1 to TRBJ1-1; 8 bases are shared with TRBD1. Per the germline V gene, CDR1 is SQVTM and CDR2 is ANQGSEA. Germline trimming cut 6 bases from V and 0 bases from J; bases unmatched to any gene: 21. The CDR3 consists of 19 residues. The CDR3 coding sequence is TGCAGCGTCGAAATACAGGGGGAAGGGTATATCCACATGAACACTGAAGCTTTCTTT. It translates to CSVEIQGEGYIHMNTEAFF.

The CDR3 protein is CASSVGGSGGGVYNEQFF. CDR3 nucleotide sequence: TGTGCCAGCAGCGTAGGGGGCTCAGGGGGAGGGGTATACAATGAGCAGTTCTTC. V gene TRBV7-2 combines with J gene TRBJ2-1; possibly TRBD1 or TRBD2 for D (7 bases each). CDR1 is SGHTA and CDR2 is FQGNSA in the germline V gene. V was cut by 5 bases and J by 4 bases, with 24 bases left in between. The CDR3 has 18 amino acids.

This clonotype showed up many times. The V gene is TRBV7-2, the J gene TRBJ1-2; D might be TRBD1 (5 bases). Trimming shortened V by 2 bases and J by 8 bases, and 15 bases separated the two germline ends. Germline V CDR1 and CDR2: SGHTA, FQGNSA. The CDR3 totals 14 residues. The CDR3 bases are TGTGCCAGCAGCTTAACAGGAACGGAGAGCGGCTACACCTTC. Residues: CASSLTGTESGYTF.

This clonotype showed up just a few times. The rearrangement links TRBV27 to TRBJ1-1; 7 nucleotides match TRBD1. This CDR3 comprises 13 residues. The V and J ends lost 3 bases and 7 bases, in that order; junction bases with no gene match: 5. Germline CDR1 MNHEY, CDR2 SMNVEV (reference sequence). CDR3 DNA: TGTGCCAGCAGTTTGGGAGGGGGCGGTGAAGCTTTCTTT. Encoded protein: CASSLGGGGEAFF.

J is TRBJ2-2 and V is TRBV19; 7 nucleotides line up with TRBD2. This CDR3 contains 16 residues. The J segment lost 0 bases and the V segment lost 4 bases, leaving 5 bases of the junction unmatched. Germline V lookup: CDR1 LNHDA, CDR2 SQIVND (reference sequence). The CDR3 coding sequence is TGTGCCAGTAGTACCCGACTAGCAGCGAACACCGGGGAGCTGTTTTTT. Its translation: CASSTRLAANTGELFF.

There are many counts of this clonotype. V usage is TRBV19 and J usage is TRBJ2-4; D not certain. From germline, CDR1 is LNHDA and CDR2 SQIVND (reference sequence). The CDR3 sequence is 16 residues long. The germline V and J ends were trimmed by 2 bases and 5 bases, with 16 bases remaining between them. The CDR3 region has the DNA TGTGCCAGTAGTATAAAACCGGAACGGCAACAAAACATTCAGTACTTC. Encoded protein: CASSIKPERQQNIQYF.

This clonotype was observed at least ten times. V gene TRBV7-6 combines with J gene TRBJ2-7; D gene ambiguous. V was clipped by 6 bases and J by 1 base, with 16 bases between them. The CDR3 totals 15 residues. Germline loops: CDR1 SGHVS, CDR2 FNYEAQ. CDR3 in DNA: TGTGCCAGCAGTCCTCGTTGGGATAATTCCTACGAGCAGTACTTC. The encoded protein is CASSPRWDNSYEQYF.

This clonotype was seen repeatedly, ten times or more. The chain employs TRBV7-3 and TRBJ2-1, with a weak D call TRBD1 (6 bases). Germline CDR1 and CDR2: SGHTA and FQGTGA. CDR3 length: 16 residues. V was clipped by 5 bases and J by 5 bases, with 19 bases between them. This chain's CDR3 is CASSPNTGFKNNEQFF. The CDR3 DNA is TGTGCCAGCAGCCCCAACACAGGGTTTAAGAACAATGAGCAGTTCTTC.

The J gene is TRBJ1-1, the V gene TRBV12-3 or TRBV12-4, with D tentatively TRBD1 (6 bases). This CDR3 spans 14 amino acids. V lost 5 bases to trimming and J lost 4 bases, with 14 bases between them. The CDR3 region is CASSKPTGITEAFF. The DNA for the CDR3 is TGTGCCAGCAGTAAACCCACAGGGATCACTGAAGCTTTCTTT.

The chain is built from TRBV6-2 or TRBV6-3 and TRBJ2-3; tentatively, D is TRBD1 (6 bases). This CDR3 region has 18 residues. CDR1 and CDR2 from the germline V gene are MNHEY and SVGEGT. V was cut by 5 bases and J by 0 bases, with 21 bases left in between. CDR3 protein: CASSPPRGRHDSTDTQYF. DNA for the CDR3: TGTGCCAGCAGTCCTCCGAGGGGGAGACACGATAGCACAGATACGCAGTATTTT.

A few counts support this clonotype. CDR3 amino acids: CATSANDGGQNAYEQYF. CDR3 coding DNA: TGTGCCACCAGTGCGAACGACGGTGGACAGAATGCATACGAGCAGTACTTC. The gene calls are TRBV24-1 and TRBJ2-7, with D possibly matching TRBD1 (6 bases). The CDR3 covers 17 residues. Germline assignment: CDR1 KGHDR and CDR2 SFDVKD. The ends were cut back, 5 bases at V and 4 bases at J, with 23 bases in the middle.

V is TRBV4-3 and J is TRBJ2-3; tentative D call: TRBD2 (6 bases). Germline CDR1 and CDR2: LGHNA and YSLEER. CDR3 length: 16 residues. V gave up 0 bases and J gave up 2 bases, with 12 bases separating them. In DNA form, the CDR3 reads TGCGCCAGCAGCCAAGAAGGCGCGGGGACCACAGATACGCAGTATTTT. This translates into CASSQEGAGTTDTQYF.

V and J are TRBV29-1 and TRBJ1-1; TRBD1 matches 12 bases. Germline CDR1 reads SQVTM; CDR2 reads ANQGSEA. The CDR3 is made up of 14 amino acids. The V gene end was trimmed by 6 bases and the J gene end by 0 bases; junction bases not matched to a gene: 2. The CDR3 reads CSVGTGGLNTEAFF. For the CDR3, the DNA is TGCAGCGTGGGGACAGGGGGCTTGAACACTGAAGCTTTCTTT.

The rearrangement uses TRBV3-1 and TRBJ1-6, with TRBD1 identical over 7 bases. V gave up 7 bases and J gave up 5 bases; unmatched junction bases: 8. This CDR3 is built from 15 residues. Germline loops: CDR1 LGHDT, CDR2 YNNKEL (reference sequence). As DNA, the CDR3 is TGTGCCAGCAACAGGGGCGGGCAAGATAATTCACCCCTCCACTTT. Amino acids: CASNRGGQDNSPLHF.

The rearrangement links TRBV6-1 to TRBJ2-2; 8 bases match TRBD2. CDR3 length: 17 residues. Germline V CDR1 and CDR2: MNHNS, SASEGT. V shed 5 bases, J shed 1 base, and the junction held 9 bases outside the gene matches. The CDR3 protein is CASSPPSGGGNTGELFF. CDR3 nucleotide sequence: TGTGCCAGCAGTCCGCCTTCGGGGGGGGGGAACACCGGGGAGCTGTTTTTT.

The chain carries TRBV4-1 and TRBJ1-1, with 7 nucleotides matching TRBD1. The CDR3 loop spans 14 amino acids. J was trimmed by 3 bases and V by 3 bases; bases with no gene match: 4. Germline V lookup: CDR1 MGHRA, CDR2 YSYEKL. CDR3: CASSQGDSDTEAFF. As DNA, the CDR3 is TGCGCCAGCAGCCAGGGGGACAGCGACACTGAAGCTTTCTTT.